This T cell receptor beta chain was identified during a study of blood T cell repertoires in COVID-19. Trimming took 6 bases from V and 3 from J; bases not matched to a gene: 8. This CDR3 has 15 residues. CDR1 MDHEN and CDR2 SYDVKM come from the germline V gene. Original handling: Nucleated cell number was recorded as an estimate derived from reference gene primer amplification. Method: immunoSEQ multiplex PCR; TCRdb's copy keeps in-frame clones and lacks some. V and J calls plus clone size are reproduced from that table; the DNA served to infer D and trimming. The table records about 150,000 clones, 85% to 90% of them present only once.

The TCR originated in an elderly man with acute or convalescent COVID-19. The chain joins TRBV28 to TRBJ2-1, with 7 bases that match TRBD2. The specimen sequenced was peripheral blood. CDR3 DNA: TGTGCCAGCAGCAGCGGGGAGGTGGGCTACAATGAGCAGTTCTTC. Encoded protein: CASSSGEVGYNEQFF. Combining the CDR3 with reference TRBV28 and TRBJ2-1 gives the whole variable domain DVKVTQSSRYLVKRTGEKVFLECVQDMDHENMFWYRQDPGLGLRLIYFSYDVKMKEKGDIPEGYSVSREKKERFSLILESASTNQTSMYLCASSSGEVGYNEQFFGPGTRLTVL.